This T cell receptor (beta chain) was documented in a study of T cells in Graves' hyperthyroidism and ophthalmopathy. Study in general: At initial diagnosis, before any treatment had begun, peripheral blood was obtained.

No progression to ophthalmopathy during 18 months of follow-up defined stable disease. Diagnoses were made from clinical symptoms, serum measures (thyroxine and TRAb), thyroid ultrasound and orbital computed tomography. This clonotype occurred many times. The antigen remains undetermined. Template material for amplifying TCR beta CDR3 regions consisted of RNA transcripts. During a first-round RT-PCR of the TCR CDR3, the HTBI primer set was used. TCRdb reprocessed the multiplex PCR reads via MiXCR and lists one record per CDR3 protein. In the table there are 350,000 to 450,000 distinct CDR3 sequences, around 13% of which are singletons. There are 15 residues in the CDR3. In germline, CDR1 is KGHSH, CDR2 LQKENI. V lost 1 base and J lost 2, with 10 bases in between. Study-level findings and limits: Blood also contained most expanded thyroid clonotypes above 0.001.

This receptor was identified in a woman aged 55 to 70 with Graves' hyperthyroidism. The sample consisted of blood. The chain is built from TRBV18 and TRBJ2-3; a possible D gene is TRBD1 (5 bases). The CDR3 DNA follows: TGTGCCAGCTCACCACTCCCAGGGCCCACAGATACGCAGTATTTT. Translation: CASSPLPGPTDTQYF.